This note documents a single T cell receptor beta chain sequence. Its antigen is not known. From germline, CDR1 is LNHDA and CDR2 SQIVND (reference sequence). Trimming shortened V by 1 base and J by 13 bases, and 14 bases separated the two germline ends. There are 13 residues in the CDR3. Naive CD8 cells, CD45RO-negative and positively selected for CCR7, excluded terminally differentiated effector memory CD45RA+ cells. Donors comprised only Caucasian adults living in Nashville, Tennessee. The sample comes from a study of shared clonotypes between healthy human individuals. General study results and limits: Richness estimates generally favored naive over memory subsets. Generation probabilities of non-shared clonotypes were lower (relative to those shared by all four donors).

TCRdb's copy holds only in-frame clones and misses some; the assay was immunoSEQ multiplex PCR. The sample shows about 680,000 clones, about 91% of them seen only once. The V call is TRBV19, the J call TRBJ2-1; no clear D gene. The sequence came from a man in his thirties or forties in good health. The sample was naive CD8+ T cells sorted from blood. The DNA for the CDR3 is TGTGCCAGTAGTATAGTGGGCGCGGAGAATCAGTTCTTC. It specifies CASSIVGAENQFF.